This T cell receptor (beta chain) was sequenced during a study of monozygotic twins with cystic fibrosis. Across the study: With about 16 PCR cycles, barcoded libraries came from three micrograms of fragmented DNA.

Whole-study results and caveats: No link emerged between shared CDR3 counts and age, concordance or severity. V usage most resembled the co-twin in 13 of 16 pairs. Clonality was generally low (median about 0.0095), higher in the most severe patients.

CDR3 length equals 14 residues. CDR1 is SGHTA, CDR2 FQGNSA, per germline. V was trimmed by 0 bases and J by 12 bases, leaving 15 bases between them. Libraries were prepared by immunoSEQ multiplex PCR; TCRdb keeps only in-frame clonotypes and omits some of them. The data show about 14,000 clones, over 80% seen once. A word on this clone: The target antigen is unknown.

The material sequenced was blood. V gene TRBV7-2 combines with J gene TRBJ2-1; tentative D call: TRBD1 (5 bases). The TCR originated in a girl aged 2 to 10 with cystic fibrosis. The CDR3 DNA reads TGTGCCAGCAGCTTAGCCACCTCAGGGTTCGTGCAGTTCTTC. It translates to CASSLATSGFVQFF. Full variable domain (missing parts from reference TRBV7-2 and TRBJ2-1): GAGVSQSPSNKVTEKGKDVELRCDPISGHTALYWYRQSLGQGLEFLIYFQGNSAPDKSGLPSDRFSAERTGGSVSTLTIQRTQQEDSAVYLCASSLATSGFVQFFGPGTRLTVL.